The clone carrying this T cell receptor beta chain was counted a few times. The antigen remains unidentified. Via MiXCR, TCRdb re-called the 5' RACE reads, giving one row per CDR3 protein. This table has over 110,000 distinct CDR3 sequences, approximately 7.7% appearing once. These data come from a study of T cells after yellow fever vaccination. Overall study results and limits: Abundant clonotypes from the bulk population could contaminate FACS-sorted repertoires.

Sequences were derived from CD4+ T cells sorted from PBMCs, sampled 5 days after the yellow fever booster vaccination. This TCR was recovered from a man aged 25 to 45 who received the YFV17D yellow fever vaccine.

The CDR3 DNA reads as TGTGCCAGCAGTTTAAGGGTTAGGGAAGCCTATAATTCACCCCTCCACTTT. Its protein product is CASSLRVREAYNSPLHF. The rearrangement uses TRBV27 and TRBJ1-6; D uncertain. The CDR3 is 17 residues long. Per germline, CDR1 MNHEY and CDR2 SMNVEV (reference sequence). The germline V and J ends were trimmed by 2 bases and 2 bases, with 13 bases remaining between them.